Each of the 8 T cell receptor beta chains below was sequenced from the same sample in a study of T cell clones after liver transplantation (dated by TCRdb to the late 2010s). The library was made by the immunoSEQ multiplex PCR assay. Imported from immuneACCESS, the table was reduced by TCRdb to in-frame sequences with V and J called. These copies leave out some clones; in studies compared against another copy, an unresolved V gene accounts for under half, and the cause of the remainder is not known. The sample contains tens of thousands of clones, less than 90% of them found a single time. The ten top clones hold about 2.5% of the sample. The sample consisted of CD4+ T cells from blood, taken at the 22-month timepoint. The source of these receptors is a human patient who received a liver transplant. Where a transplant has occurred, the graft donor may have supplied some of the T cells.

The chain carries TRBV7-2 and TRBJ1-2; D is perhaps TRBD1 (6 bases). This CDR3 is 14 amino acids long. Germline assignment: CDR1 SGHTA and CDR2 FQGNSA. The V end lost 1 base, the J end lost 4 bases, and 10 bases lay between the germline ends. The CDR3 DNA reads as TGTGCCAGCAGCTTAGGGGGGACATCCTATGGCTACACCTTC. This encodes CASSLGGTSYGYTF.

On this clone itself: The sample has other DNA sequences that encode this CDR3 too. V usage is TRBV5-6 and J usage is TRBJ2-7; TRBD1 matches at 8 bases. Trimming took 2 bases from V and 5 from J; bases not matched to a gene: 6. This CDR3 comprises 14 residues. Germline CDR1 reads SGHDT; CDR2 reads YYEEEE. The CDR3 DNA follows: TGTGCCAGCAGCTTCGGGACAGGAAGGGACGAGCAGTACTTC. This codes for CASSFGTGRDEQYF.

The rearrangement links TRBV5-5 to TRBJ2-7; no definite D call. The CDR3 is made up of 11 amino acids. Germline assignment: CDR1 SGHKS and CDR2 YYEKEE (reference sequence). Trimming shortened V by 4 bases and J by 4 bases, and 6 bases separated the two germline ends. CDR3: CASSAEYEQYF. DNA of the CDR3: TGTGCCAGCAGCGCTGAATACGAGCAGTACTTC.

This clone came up once. The chain has TRBV6-5 and TRBJ2-2, with TRBD1 matching over 8 bases. CDR1 and CDR2 from the germline V gene are MNHEY and SVGAGI. This CDR3 spans 14 amino acids. J was trimmed by 9 bases and V by 5 bases; bases with no gene match: 8. CDR3 residues: CASSPDRVLWELFF. CDR3 nucleotide sequence: TGTGCCAGCAGTCCGGACAGGGTACTCTGGGAGCTGTTTTTT.

The chain couples TRBV4-1 to TRBJ2-7; the D gene is possibly TRBD1 (8 bases). This CDR3 spans 15 amino acids. Per the germline V gene, CDR1 is MGHRA and CDR2 is YSYEKL. The V end was cut by 0 bases, the J end by 7 bases, with 16 bases between. The CDR3 sequence: CASSQDIGQGGEQYF. Written as DNA, the CDR3 is TGCGCCAGCAGCCAAGATATAGGACAGGGAGGGGAGCAGTACTTC.

The chain joins TRBV5-4 to TRBJ1-2; a possible D gene is TRBD1 (5 bases). Germline CDR1 reads SGHNT; CDR2 reads YYREEE (reference sequence). The CDR3 is 17 amino acids. The ends were cut back, 3 bases at V and 7 bases at J, with 25 bases in the middle. The CDR3 DNA reads TGTGCCAGCAGCTCCGCGGGCGCGGGGGACCTGGTGAGTGGCTACACCTTC. Translated, it gives CASSSAGAGDLVSGYTF.

The chain combines TRBV7-3 with TRBJ2-7; D perhaps matches TRBD1 (6 bases). Germline-derived CDR1 and CDR2 are SGHTA and FQGTGA. The V end lost 5 bases, the J end lost 7 bases, and 21 bases lay between the germline ends. CDR3 length: 15 residues. In nucleotides, the CDR3 is TGTGCCAGCAGCCCGGGGCGGACAGAGAGGAGGGAGCAGTACTTC. Encoded protein: CASSPGRTERREQYF.

CDR3 in amino acids: CASSQRGETQYF. The CDR3 DNA is TGCGCCAGCAGCCAGAGAGGAGAGACCCAGTACTTC. The chain joins TRBV4-3 to TRBJ2-5; unclear D gene. Germline-derived CDR1 and CDR2 are LGHNA and YSLEER. This CDR3 spans 12 amino acids. Trimming cost V 3 bases and J 4 bases, with 6 bases left between them.